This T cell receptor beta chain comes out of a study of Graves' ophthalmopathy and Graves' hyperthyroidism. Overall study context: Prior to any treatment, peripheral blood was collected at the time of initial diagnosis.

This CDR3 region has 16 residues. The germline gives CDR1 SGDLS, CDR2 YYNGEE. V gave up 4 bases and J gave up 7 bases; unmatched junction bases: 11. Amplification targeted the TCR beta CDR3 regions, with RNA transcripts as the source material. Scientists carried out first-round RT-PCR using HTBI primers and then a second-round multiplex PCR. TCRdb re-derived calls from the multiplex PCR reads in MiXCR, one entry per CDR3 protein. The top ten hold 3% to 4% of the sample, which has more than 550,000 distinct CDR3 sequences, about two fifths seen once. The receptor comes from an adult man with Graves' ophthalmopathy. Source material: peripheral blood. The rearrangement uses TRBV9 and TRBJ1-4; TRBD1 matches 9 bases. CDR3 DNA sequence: TGTGCCAGCAGCTATGGGACAGGGCAGTTCGGTGAAAAACTGTTTTTT. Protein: CASSYGTGQFGEKLFF.